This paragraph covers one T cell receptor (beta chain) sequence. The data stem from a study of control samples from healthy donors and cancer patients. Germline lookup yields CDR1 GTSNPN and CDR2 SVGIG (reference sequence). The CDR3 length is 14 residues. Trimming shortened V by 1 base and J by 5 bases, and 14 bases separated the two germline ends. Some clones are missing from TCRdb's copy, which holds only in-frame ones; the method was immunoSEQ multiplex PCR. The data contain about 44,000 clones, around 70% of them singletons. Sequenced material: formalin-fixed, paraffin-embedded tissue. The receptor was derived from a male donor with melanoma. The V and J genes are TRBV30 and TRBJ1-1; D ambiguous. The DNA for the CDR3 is TGTGCCTGGAGTGGCCGGGGTTTAGGGACTGAAGCTTTCTTT. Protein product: CAWSGRGLGTEAFF. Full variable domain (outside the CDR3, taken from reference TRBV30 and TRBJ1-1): SQTIHQWPATLVQPVGSPLSLECTVEGTSNPNLYWYRQAAGRGLQLLFYSVGIGQISSEVPQNLSASRPQDRQFILSSKKLLLSDSGFYLCAWSGRGLGTEAFFGQGTRLTVV.